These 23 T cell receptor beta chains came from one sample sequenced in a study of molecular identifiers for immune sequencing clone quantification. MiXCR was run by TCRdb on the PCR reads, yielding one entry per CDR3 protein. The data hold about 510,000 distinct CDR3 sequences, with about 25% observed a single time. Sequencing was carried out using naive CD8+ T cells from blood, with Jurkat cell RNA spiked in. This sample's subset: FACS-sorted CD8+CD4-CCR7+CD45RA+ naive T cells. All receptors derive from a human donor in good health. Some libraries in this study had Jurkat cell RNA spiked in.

As DNA, the CDR3 is TGTGCCAGTAGTATGCGGGACACCCTAGGACCCGGGGAGCTGTTTTTT. Protein: CASSMRDTLGPGELFF. The chain couples TRBV19 to TRBJ2-2, with D possibly called TRBD1 or TRBD2 (6 bases each). CDR3 size: 16 residues. Germline V lookup: CDR1 LNHDA, CDR2 SQIVND (reference sequence). The germline V and J ends were trimmed by 3 bases and 6 bases, with 17 bases remaining between them.

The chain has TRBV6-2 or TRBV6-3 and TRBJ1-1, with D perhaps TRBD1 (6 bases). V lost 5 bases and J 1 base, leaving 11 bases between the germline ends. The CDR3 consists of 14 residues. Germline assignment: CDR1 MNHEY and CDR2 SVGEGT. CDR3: CASSHGTRNTEAFF. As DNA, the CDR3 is TGTGCCAGCAGTCACGGGACACGGAACACTGAAGCTTTCTTT.

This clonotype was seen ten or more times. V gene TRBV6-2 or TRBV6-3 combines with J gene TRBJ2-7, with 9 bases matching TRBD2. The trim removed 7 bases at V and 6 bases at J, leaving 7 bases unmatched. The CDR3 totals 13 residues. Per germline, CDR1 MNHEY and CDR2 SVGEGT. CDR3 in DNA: TGTGCCAGCATTTGGCGGGAGGGGAGCGAGCAGTACTTC. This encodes CASIWREGSEQYF.

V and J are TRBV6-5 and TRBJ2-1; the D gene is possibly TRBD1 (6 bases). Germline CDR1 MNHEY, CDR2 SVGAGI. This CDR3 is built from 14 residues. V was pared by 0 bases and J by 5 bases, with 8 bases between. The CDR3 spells CASSYSNRDNEQFF. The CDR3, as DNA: TGTGCCAGCAGTTACTCGAACAGGGACAATGAGCAGTTCTTC.

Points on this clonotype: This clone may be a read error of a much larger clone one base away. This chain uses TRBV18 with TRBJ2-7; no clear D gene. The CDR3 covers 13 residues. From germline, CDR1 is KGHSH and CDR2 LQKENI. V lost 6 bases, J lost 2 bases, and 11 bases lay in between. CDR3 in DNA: TGTGCCAGCTCGCCCGACTGGACCTACGAGCAGTACTTC. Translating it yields CASSPDWTYEQYF.

The CDR3 DNA reads as TGTGCCAGCAGTTCCGCCCTAAAGCCCTCCTACAATGAGCAGTTCTTC. Residues: CASSSALKPSYNEQFF. This rearrangement joins TRBV27 to TRBJ2-1; D call uncertain. The CDR3 runs to 16 residues. The V gene lost 4 bases and the J gene lost 0 bases, with 13 bases spanning the gap. CDR1 is MNHEY and CDR2 is SMNVEV in the germline V gene (reference sequence).

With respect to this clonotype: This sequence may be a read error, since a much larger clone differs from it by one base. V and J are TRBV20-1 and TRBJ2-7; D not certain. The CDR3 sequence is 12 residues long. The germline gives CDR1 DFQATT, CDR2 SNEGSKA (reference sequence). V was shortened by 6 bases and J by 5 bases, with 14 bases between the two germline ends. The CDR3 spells CSAVVQYHEQYF. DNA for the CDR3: TGCAGTGCGGTAGTACAGTACCACGAGCAGTACTTC.

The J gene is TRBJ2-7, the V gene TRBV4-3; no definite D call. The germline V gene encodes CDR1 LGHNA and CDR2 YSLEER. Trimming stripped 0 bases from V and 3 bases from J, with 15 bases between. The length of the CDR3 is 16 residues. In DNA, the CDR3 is TGCGCCAGCAGCCAAGACCGCTCGGGCAGATTCTACGAGCAGTACTTC. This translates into CASSQDRSGRFYEQYF.

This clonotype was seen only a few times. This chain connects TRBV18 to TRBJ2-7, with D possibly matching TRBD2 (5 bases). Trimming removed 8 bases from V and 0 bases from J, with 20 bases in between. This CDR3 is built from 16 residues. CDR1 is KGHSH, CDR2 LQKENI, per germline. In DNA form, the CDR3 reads TGTGCCAGCCAACGGGGTTCGGAGTCCTTCTCCTACGAGCAGTACTTC. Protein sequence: CASQRGSESFSYEQYF.

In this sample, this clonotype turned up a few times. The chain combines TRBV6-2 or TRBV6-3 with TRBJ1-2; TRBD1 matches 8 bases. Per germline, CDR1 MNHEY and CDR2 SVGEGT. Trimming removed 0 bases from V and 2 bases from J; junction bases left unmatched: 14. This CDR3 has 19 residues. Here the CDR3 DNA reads TGTGCCAGCAGTTACTCGACGGACCCGCGACAGGGGAGCAACTATGGCTACACCTTC. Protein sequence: CASSYSTDPRQGSNYGYTF.

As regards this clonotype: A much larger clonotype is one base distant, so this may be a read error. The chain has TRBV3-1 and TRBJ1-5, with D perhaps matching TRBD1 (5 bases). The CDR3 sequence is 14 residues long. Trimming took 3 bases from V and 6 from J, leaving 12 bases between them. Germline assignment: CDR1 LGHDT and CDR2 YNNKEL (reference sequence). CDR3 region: CASSHGGGSQPQHF. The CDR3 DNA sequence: TGTGCCAGCAGCCATGGGGGTGGCAGTCAGCCCCAGCATTTT.

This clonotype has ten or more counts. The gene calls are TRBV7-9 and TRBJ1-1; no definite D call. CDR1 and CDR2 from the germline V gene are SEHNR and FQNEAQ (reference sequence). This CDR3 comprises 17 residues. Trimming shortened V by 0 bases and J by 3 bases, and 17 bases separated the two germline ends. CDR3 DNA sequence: TGTGCCAGCAGCTTAGCATTTTCCGGGCCCTACGACACTGAAGCTTTCTTT. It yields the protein CASSLAFSGPYDTEAFF.

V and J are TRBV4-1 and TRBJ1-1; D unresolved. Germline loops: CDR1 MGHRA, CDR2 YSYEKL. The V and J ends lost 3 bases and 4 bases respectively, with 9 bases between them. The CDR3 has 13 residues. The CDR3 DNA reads TGCGCCAGCAGCCATGCGACGGGCACTGAAGCTTTCTTT. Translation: CASSHATGTEAFF.

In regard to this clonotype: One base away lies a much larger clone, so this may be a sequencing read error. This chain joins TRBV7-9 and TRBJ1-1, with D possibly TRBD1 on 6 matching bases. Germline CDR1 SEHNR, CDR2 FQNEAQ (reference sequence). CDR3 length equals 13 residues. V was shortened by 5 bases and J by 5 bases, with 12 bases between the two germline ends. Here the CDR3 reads CASSRTGQTEAFF. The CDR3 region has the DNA TGTGCCAGCAGCCGGACCGGACAGACTGAAGCTTTCTTT.

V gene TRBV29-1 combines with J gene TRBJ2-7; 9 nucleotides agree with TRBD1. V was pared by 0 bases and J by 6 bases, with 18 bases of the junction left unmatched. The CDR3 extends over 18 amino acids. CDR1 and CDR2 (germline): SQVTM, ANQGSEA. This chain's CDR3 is CSVEDLTMVQGAKGEQYF. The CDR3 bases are TGCAGCGTTGAAGATCTTACTATGGTACAGGGGGCGAAGGGCGAGCAGTACTTC.

CDR3 region: CAWRRGANTEAFF. The CDR3 nucleotides read TGTGCCTGGAGACGCGGAGCGAACACTGAAGCTTTCTTT. The chain uses TRBV30 and TRBJ1-1, with no clear D. Trimming left V 3 bases short and J 1 base short, with 9 bases between. In germline, CDR1 is GTSNPN, CDR2 SVGIG (reference sequence). The CDR3 has 13 amino acids.

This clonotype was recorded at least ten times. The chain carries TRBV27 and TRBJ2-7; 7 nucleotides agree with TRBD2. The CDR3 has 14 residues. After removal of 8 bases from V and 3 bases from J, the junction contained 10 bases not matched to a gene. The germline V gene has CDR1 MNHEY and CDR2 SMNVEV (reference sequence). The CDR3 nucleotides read TGTGCCAGCGCCCCGGTCGGGGGGTACTACGAGCAGTACTTC. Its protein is CASAPVGGYYEQYF.

CDR3 in amino acids: CASSLRGPGSYEQYF. The CDR3 region has the DNA TGTGCCAGCAGTTTACGGGGCCCGGGCTCCTACGAGCAGTACTTC. This chain uses TRBV27 with TRBJ2-7; D assignment may be TRBD1 or TRBD2 (5 bases each). CDR1 is MNHEY and CDR2 is SMNVEV in the germline V gene (reference sequence). The CDR3 spans 15 residues. Trimming took off 2 bases at V and 0 bases at J, with 11 bases between the two ends.

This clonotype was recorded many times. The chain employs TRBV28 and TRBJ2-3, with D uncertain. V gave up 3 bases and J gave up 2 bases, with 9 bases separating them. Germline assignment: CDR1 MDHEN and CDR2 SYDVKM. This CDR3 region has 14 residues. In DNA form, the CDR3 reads TGTGCCAGCAGTTTTCCTCCAGACACAGATACGCAGTATTTT. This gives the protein CASSFPPDTDTQYF.

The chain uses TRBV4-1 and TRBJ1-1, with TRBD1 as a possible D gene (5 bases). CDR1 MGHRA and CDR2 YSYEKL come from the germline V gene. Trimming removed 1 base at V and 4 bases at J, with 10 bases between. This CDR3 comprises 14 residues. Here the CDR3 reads CASSQGDGGTEAFF. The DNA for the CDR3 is TGCGCCAGCAGCCAAGGGGACGGTGGCACTGAAGCTTTCTTT.

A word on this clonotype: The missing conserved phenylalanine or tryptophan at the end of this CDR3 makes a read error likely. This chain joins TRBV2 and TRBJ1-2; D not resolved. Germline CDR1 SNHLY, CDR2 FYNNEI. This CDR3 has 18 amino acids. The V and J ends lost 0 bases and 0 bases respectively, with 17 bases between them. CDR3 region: CASSEARAGILANYGYTL. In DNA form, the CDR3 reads TGTGCCAGCAGTGAAGCTAGGGCAGGTATTCTGGCTAACTATGGCTACACCTTA.

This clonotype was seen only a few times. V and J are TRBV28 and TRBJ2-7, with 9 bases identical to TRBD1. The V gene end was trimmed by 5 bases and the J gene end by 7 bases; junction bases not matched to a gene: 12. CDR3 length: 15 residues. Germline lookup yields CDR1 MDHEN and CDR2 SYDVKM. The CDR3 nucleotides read TGTGCCAGCAGTAACCGGGACAGGGACCGTGGGGAGCAGTACTTC. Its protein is CASSNRDRDRGEQYF.

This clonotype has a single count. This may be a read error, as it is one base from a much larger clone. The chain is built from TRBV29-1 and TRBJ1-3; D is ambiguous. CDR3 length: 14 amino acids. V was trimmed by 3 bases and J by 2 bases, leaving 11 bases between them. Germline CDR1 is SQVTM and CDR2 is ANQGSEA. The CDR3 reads CSVETAGPGNTIYF. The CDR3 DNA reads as TGCAGCGTTGAGACGGCAGGCCCTGGAAACACCATATATTTT. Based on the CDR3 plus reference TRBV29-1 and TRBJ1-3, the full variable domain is SAVISQKPSRDICQRGTSLTIQCQVDSQVTMMFWYRQQPGQSLTLIATANQGSEATYESGFVIDKFPISRPNLTFSTLTVSNMSPEDSSIYLCSVETAGPGNTIYFGEGSWLTVV.